This paragraph covers one TCR beta chain sequence. These data are taken from a study of T-cell reconstitution after alpha-beta-depleted transplantation in children. Molecular barcoding with unique molecular identifiers was used for the TCRbeta library. MiXCR was run by TCRdb on the PCR reads, yielding one entry per CDR3 protein. The repertoire holds about 510,000 distinct CDR3 sequences, with roughly an eighth as singletons. The receptor's source is a female patient between 2 and 15 years old who had a stem cell transplant for aplastic anemia, so the T cells may come from the graft donor. Sequenced material: PBMCs, mostly from graft donor cells, taken 180 days after TCRalphabeta/CD19-depleted stem cell transplant.

CDR3 DNA: TGTGCCAGCAGCCCCAGGGGCCCAGCCCAGCCCCAGCATTTT. This sequence encodes CASSPRGPAQPQHF. V and J are TRBV6-1 and TRBJ1-5; D might be TRBD1 (6 bases). The V gene's germline CDR1 is MNHNS and CDR2 SASEGT. The V gene lost 6 bases and the J gene lost 7 bases, with 16 bases spanning the gap. The CDR3 runs to 14 residues.